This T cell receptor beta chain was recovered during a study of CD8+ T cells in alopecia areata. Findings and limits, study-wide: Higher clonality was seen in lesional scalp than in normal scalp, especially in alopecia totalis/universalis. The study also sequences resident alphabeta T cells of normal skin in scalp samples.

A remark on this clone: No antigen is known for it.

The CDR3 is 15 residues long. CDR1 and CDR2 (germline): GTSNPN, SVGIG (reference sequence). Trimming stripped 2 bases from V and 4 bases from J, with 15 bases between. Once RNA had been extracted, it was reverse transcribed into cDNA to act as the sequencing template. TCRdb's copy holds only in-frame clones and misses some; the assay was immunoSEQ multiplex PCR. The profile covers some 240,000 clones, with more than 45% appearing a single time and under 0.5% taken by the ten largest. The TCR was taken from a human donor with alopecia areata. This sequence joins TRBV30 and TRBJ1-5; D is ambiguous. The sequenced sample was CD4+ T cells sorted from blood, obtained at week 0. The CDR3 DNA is TGTGCCTGGAGTCCCCCGGGCACGGGGAATCAGCCCCAGCATTTT. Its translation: CAWSPPGTGNQPQHF.